The TCR beta chain under discussion was sequenced for a study of T cells in placental villitis. A note on the overall study: Two of the control placentae were obtained from preterm deliveries, but no significant pathology was found on examination. The study compared placental TCR-beta repertoires across villitis of unknown etiology, gestational-age-matched unaffected controls, and infectious villitis to test an allograft-versus-infection hypothesis. General study outcomes and caveats: CMV-specific clone frequencies were higher in infectious CMV cases than in villitis of unknown etiology (approximately 0.01 vs 0.00098), and the villitis of unknown etiology frequencies did not differ from those of controls. Villitis of unknown etiology placentae showed higher clonality than controls (median about 0.055 versus 0.0059, p=0.0025), indicating clonal expansion. Sequencing bulk tissue could not tell helper, regulatory or cytotoxic T cells apart, could not separate maternal from fetal T cells, and left out gamma-delta receptors. Small amounts of decidua were contained in the paraffin blocks, so some of the captured T cells, especially in controls, may have been decidual rather than villous infiltrates.

About this clone itself: Its antigen remains unidentified. Base-call qualities are not available, and no considerably larger clone is one nucleotide away.

V is shortened by 2 bases, J by 6 bases, and the region joining them spans 10 bases. The cysteine opens and the phenylalanine closes a CDR3 of 13 amino acids. The read is trimmed to its CDR3 DNA, 39 bases read in frame from base 1. The immunoSEQ v4 bias-controlled multiplex PCR assay, performed blinded to group allocation, was used to amplify TCR-beta CDR3 regions from genomic DNA. To estimate the quantities of nucleated cells and T cells in each sample, reference gene primers were added alongside the TCR-beta primers. Sequencing of the libraries was performed on an Illumina MiSeq with a 100-cycle paired-end protocol. The published analysis was carried out like this. Diversity and richness were calculated in immunoSEQ Analyzer software; richness by iChao1, clonality based on Pielou evenness and Shannon diversity (0-1, higher means less diverse). CDR3 amino acid sequences together with V/J genes were queried against VDJdb for CMV, EBV and influenza A specificities, with confidence 3 and substitution 2 applied. TCR-beta amino acid clonotype overlap between villitis of unknown etiology, infectious villitis and control repertoires was assessed with the Morisita-Horn index. The table was pulled from immuneACCESS by TCRdb, which kept in-frame rearrangements only. Such tables lose some clones; where checked, under half of the loss comes from unresolved V genes, and the rest has no known cause. V and J calls and clone size are those listed in that table; D and trimming were worked out from the DNA. This sample comprises a few hundred clones, 80% to 95% of them detected only once. The top ten clonotypes cover roughly 15% of the sample.

As controls, around eleven placentae without villitis were matched to the villitis of unknown etiology cases by gestational age at delivery. Placentae were collected after delivery and underwent gross and histological evaluation before archival tissue selection. Five 10-micron scrolls were cut from each FFPE block, and DNA was then isolated using the AllPrep DNA/RNA FFPE Tissue kit. DNA concentration and purity were evaluated by NanoDrop, whereas RNA quality was assessed on a Bioanalyzer. The rearranged chain carries TRBV12-3 or TRBV12-4 and TRBJ1-2; the D gene is possibly TRBD1, with 6 bases matching. Material: placental tissue containing maternal and fetal cells. This TCR was recovered from a human donor in good health; the placental T cells may come from both mother and fetus. CDR3 sequence: CASSLTNRDGYTF. The base sequence is TGTGCCAGCAGTTTAACGAACAGGGATGGCTACACCTTC.